Listed here is a single T cell receptor (beta chain). This clonotype was counted between two and nine times. The specificity of this receptor is unknown. It has no much larger one-base neighbor in the sample; base qualities were not kept. This sample was taken from a study of CD8 T cells in ankylosing spondylitis (dated by TCRdb to 2016 to 2017). In terms of the full investigation: To find TCR variants linked to disease, the study profiled T cell receptor beta repertoires in ankylosing spondylitis patients and healthy donors. The full study cohort was made up of about 25 ankylosing spondylitis patients and about a hundred healthy donors. Peripheral blood was sampled, and synovial fluid was additionally collected from ankylosing spondylitis patients. The study at large found these results: The disease-linked clones had a CD8+ phenotype and were found at relatively low frequencies in peripheral blood. According to the report, matched synovial fluid samples from ankylosing spondylitis patients were significantly enriched for the disease-linked clones. Blood from ankylosing spondylitis patients appeared to be characterized by a TCR beta motif composed of eight highly homologous amino acid variants. Some of the motif variants had been reported before in the synovial fluid and blood of reactive arthritis patients, a finding that suggests common disease-initiation mechanisms.

These reads were obtained on an Illumina HiSeq 2500. Quantitative 5'-RACE with molecular barcodes was used to prepare TCR beta libraries. The published analysis was carried out like this. Disease-linked TCR variants were identified with a new computational method built on a probabilistic model of VDJ rearrangement. Through fastp at Q25 and MiXCR, TCRdb rebuilt clones from the public reads, retaining in-frame beta chains. All rows with the same CDR3 protein become a single entry with the most common DNA and genes. TCRdb assigned the V and J calls; the authors' analysis was not used. The sample profile shows 750,000 to 850,000 distinct CDR3 sequences; approximately 12% of them were found once. 0.51% of the sample goes to the ten largest clones. Taken from cysteine to phenylalanine, the CDR3 has 15 residues. Just the 45-base CDR3 DNA is kept, in frame starting at base 1. Via the germline V gene, CDR1 is SGHTA and CDR2 FQGNSA. A distance of 17 bases separates the germline ends of V and J, which lose 2 bases and 6 bases respectively.

The sequence was collected from a male donor with ankylosing spondylitis. Sequencing was performed on blood, either unsorted or a sorted T cell fraction (not recorded which). The rearranged chain carries TRBV7-2 and TRBJ2-7; the D gene is not confidently resolved. The bases read TGTGCCAGCAGCTTACAGTATTCAGGACCGCTCGAGCAGTACTTC. Its translation is CASSLQYSGPLEQYF.